This TCR beta chain was recovered during a study of T cell responses to AZD1222 COVID-19 vaccine. Study-wide points: Spike was spanned by vaccine-associated CD4 TCRs, with dominance at 160-218 and 743-854. Repertoires were collected only later (after the peak T cell response had occurred). White British people made up most donors, females outnumbered males, and clonal diversity was possibly underestimated. After two AZD1222 doses, spike-specific TCR breadth and depth rose versus day 0.

Trimming shortened V by 3 bases and J by 4 bases, and 19 bases separated the two germline ends. The CDR3 sequence is 16 residues long. In germline, CDR1 is SNHLY, CDR2 FYNNEI. This clone was observed a handful of times. Antigen specificity is unknown. Profiled with immunoSEQ multiplex PCR; TCRdb holds only in-frame clones, not every one. The table has about 260,000 clones, approximately 93% seen once. The chain employs TRBV2 and TRBJ2-7; D may match TRBD1 or TRBD2 (6 bases each). The input for sequencing was peripheral blood, taken on day 0 of AZD1222 vaccination. This TCR was sampled from an adult in good health. The CDR3 DNA reads TGTGCCAGCAGTGATAGGACTCAGGGGAGCGGGTACGAGCAGTACTTC. This translates into CASSDRTQGSGYEQYF. The whole variable domain, remainder taken from reference TRBV2 and TRBJ2-7, is EPEVTQTPSHQVTQMGQEVILRCVPISNHLYFYWYRQILGQKVEFLVSFYNNEISEKSEIFDDQFSVERPDGSNFTLKIRSTKLEDSAMYFCASSDRTQGSGYEQYFGPGTRLTVT.